What follows are 25 T cell receptor beta chains derived from one specimen sequenced in a study of high-grade serous ovarian cancer treatment subgroups. Sequenced by immunoSEQ multiplex PCR; TCRdb stores in-frame clones only, minus some. The table records around 7,700 clones, approximately 72% of them present only once. Tumor samples were taken before definitive surgery or chemotherapy. What was sequenced was tumor tissue. These receptors were taken from a human donor with high-grade serous ovarian cancer.

The V call is TRBV4-3, the J call TRBJ1-4; perhaps TRBD1 as D (6 bases). From germline, CDR1 is LGHNA and CDR2 YSLEER. V was cut by 1 base and J by 7 bases, with 13 bases left in between. The CDR3 has 15 amino acids. This chain's CDR3 is CASSQVGGLGEKLFF. The CDR3 DNA reads TGCGCCAGCAGCCAAGTAGGGGGACTTGGTGAAAAACTGTTTTTT.

The rearrangement links TRBV14 to TRBJ2-5; TRBD2 matches 11 bases. CDR3 length: 16 residues. Germline V lookup: CDR1 SGHDN, CDR2 FVKESK. V lost 4 bases, J lost 4 bases, and 8 bases stayed unmatched. CDR3 nucleotide sequence: TGTGCCAGCAGCCCGAGGCGGCTAGCGGGAGGAGAGACCCAGTACTTC. This translates into CASSPRRLAGGETQYF.

To note about this clone: Other DNA variants within this sample encode the same CDR3. The chain recombines TRBV6-7 with TRBJ2-3, with 7 bases identical to TRBD2. TRBV6-7 is classed as an ORF, of uncertain function. Losses at the gene ends were 11 bases for V and 2 bases for J; bases not matched to a gene: 4. The CDR3 is made up of 12 amino acids. In DNA form, the CDR3 reads TGTGCCCCTAGCGGATACACAGATACGCAGTATTTT. Translated: CAPSGYTDTQYF.

In its sample, this clone was seen a few times. V and J are TRBV28 and TRBJ1-1; D remains unclear. This CDR3 has 13 amino acids. CDR1 and CDR2 from the germline V gene are MDHEN and SYDVKM. Between the trimmed V and J ends, which lost 2 bases and 0 bases, there was a span of 4 bases. The CDR3 here is CASSLDLNTEAFF. The CDR3 DNA follows: TGTGCCAGCAGTTTAGACCTGAACACTGAAGCTTTCTTT.

DNA of the CDR3: TGTGCCAGCAGTTTTAGACTCGAAAAACTGTTTTTT. It translates to CASSFRLEKLFF. The chain recombines TRBV28 with TRBJ1-4; D call uncertain. Germline CDR1 reads MDHEN; CDR2 reads SYDVKM. Trimming cost V 3 bases and J 8 bases, with 7 bases left between them. The CDR3 contains 12 residues.

Written as DNA, the CDR3 is TGTGCCAGCAGCGTAGAGAACCCGCAAGTTCCAGGTGAGCAGTTCTTC. It codes for CASSVENPQVPGEQFF. This rearrangement joins TRBV9 to TRBJ2-1; the D is unclear. The V and J ends lost 0 bases and 9 bases respectively, with 19 bases between them. CDR3 length equals 16 residues. Germline CDR1 reads SGDLS; CDR2 reads YYNGEE.

The V call is TRBV2, the J call TRBJ1-4, with D possibly matching TRBD1 (5 bases). CDR1 SNHLY and CDR2 FYNNEI come from the germline V gene. CDR3 length: 15 residues. V lost 4 bases and J 3 bases, leaving 12 bases between the germline ends. The CDR3 coding sequence is TGTGCCAGCAGTGTCTGGGACGCGGCTAATGAAAAACTGTTTTTT. Translating it yields CASSVWDAANEKLFF.

This clone has more than one count but fewer than ten. V gene TRBV5-4 combines with J gene TRBJ2-7; TRBD1 is a possible D gene (6 bases). This CDR3 comprises 14 residues. Trimming cost V 2 bases and J 0 bases, with 9 bases left between them. Germline V gene data show CDR1 as SGHNT and CDR2 as YYREEE (reference sequence). This chain's CDR3 is CASSFSQGSYEQYF. The CDR3 coding sequence is TGTGCCAGCAGCTTTTCACAGGGCTCCTACGAGCAGTACTTC.

The V gene is TRBV11-2, the J gene TRBJ2-2; 12 nucleotides align to TRBD2. CDR1 and CDR2 from the germline V gene are SGHAT and FQNNGV. This CDR3 has 18 amino acids. V trimming: 5 bases; J trimming: 0 bases; junction bases outside the gene matches: 7. This CDR3 is CASSLRSSGRANTGELFF. The CDR3 nucleotides are TGTGCCAGCAGCCTTAGGTCTAGCGGGAGGGCGAACACCGGGGAGCTGTTTTTT.

This sequence joins TRBV5-4 and TRBJ2-1; tentative D call: TRBD2 (5 bases). The CDR3 extends over 15 amino acids. Germline V gene lookup returns CDR1 SGHNT and CDR2 YYREEE (reference sequence). Trimming shortened V by 1 base and J by 2 bases, and 10 bases separated the two germline ends. The CDR3 loop is CASSLIGSTYNEQFF. CDR3 DNA: TGTGCCAGCAGCTTGATTGGGAGTACCTACAATGAGCAGTTCTTC.

The chain links TRBV6-5 to TRBJ1-1; TRBD1 aligns across 8 bases. Germline V gives CDR1 MNHEY, CDR2 SVGAGI. V shed 6 bases and J 6 bases; nucleotides not matched to a gene: 6. This CDR3 comprises 13 residues. The CDR3 spells CASSDPGGSEAFF. The CDR3 DNA sequence: TGTGCCAGCAGCGACCCAGGGGGCTCTGAAGCTTTCTTT.

The chain carries TRBV28 and TRBJ1-3; tentatively, D is TRBD1 (6 bases). V was shortened by 6 bases and J by 0 bases, with 15 bases between the two germline ends. The V gene's germline CDR1 is MDHEN and CDR2 SYDVKM. This CDR3 comprises 16 residues. The CDR3 DNA reads TGTGCCAGCAGACCCGACAGGAGGCCCTCTGGAAACACCATATATTTT. It specifies CASRPDRRPSGNTIYF.

CDR3 nucleotides: TGTGCCAGCAGTTTCGGGACAGGGGAGGGCTACACCTTC. Translated: CASSFGTGEGYTF. V gene TRBV6-4 combines with J gene TRBJ1-2, with TRBD1 matching over 10 bases. The CDR3 totals 13 residues. J was trimmed by 8 bases and V by 5 bases; bases with no gene match: 5. CDR1 MRHNA and CDR2 SNTAGT come from the germline V gene.

The chain has TRBV5-1 and TRBJ2-1; D possibly corresponds to TRBD1 (5 bases). V dropped 0 bases and J dropped 0 bases, with 10 bases sitting between them. The CDR3 sequence is 16 residues long. Germline-derived CDR1 and CDR2 are SGHRS and YFSETQ. CDR3 DNA: TGCGCCAGCAGCTTGGAGGGGCCACTCTCCTACAATGAGCAGTTCTTC. Its translation is CASSLEGPLSYNEQFF.

The chain uses TRBV19 and TRBJ2-3; maybe TRBD2 (5 bases). From germline, CDR1 is LNHDA and CDR2 SQIVND (reference sequence). This CDR3 spans 17 amino acids. V lost 1 base, J lost 3 bases, and 17 bases lay in between. Here the CDR3 reads CASSIGDIGGLTDTQYF. CDR3 in DNA: TGTGCCAGTAGTATAGGGGATATAGGCGGGTTGACAGATACGCAGTATTTT.

This chain uses TRBV2 with TRBJ1-3; tentatively, D is TRBD1 (6 bases). There are 16 residues in the CDR3. The V end was cut by 1 base, the J end by 0 bases, with 10 bases between. CDR1 is SNHLY, CDR2 FYNNEI, per germline. CDR3 in amino acids: CASSEVGARSGNTIYF. The CDR3, as DNA: TGTGCCAGCAGTGAAGTGGGGGCCCGCTCTGGAAACACCATATATTTT.

J is TRBJ1-1 and V is TRBV6-6; 7 bases match TRBD1. Unmatched junction bases numbered 14, after V lost 6 bases and J lost 7 bases. The CDR3 has 15 amino acids. Germline CDR1 reads MNHNY; CDR2 reads SVGAGI (reference sequence). The CDR3 loop reads CASSYTTGEESEAFF. DNA for the CDR3: TGTGCCAGCAGCTATACTACAGGGGAGGAGAGTGAAGCTTTCTTT.

This clone was detected only a few times. The chain couples TRBV7-3 to TRBJ1-5, with D possibly TRBD1 on 6 matching bases. Per germline, CDR1 SGHTA and CDR2 FQGTGA. CDR3 length: 13 amino acids. CDR3 loop: CVTTGGGNQPQHF. The CDR3 bases are TGTGTCACTACGGGGGGCGGCAATCAGCCCCAGCATTTT.

The chain couples TRBV7-3 to TRBJ1-1; 7 bases fit TRBD1. CDR3 size: 16 residues. Germline V gene data show CDR1 as SGHTA and CDR2 as FQGTGA. The V segment lost 1 base and the J segment 1 base; nucleotides outside the gene matches: 6. The CDR3 reads CASSLRAGQTNTEAFF. CDR3 nucleotide sequence: TGTGCCAGCAGCTTAAGGGCGGGACAGACGAACACTGAAGCTTTCTTT.

The chain uses TRBV2 and TRBJ2-3, with TRBD2 identical over 9 bases. This CDR3 comprises 14 residues. The V segment lost 6 bases and the J segment 6 bases; nucleotides outside the gene matches: 7. Germline V gene sequence: CDR1 SNHLY, CDR2 FYNNEI. The CDR3 here is CASRLTSGGDTQYF. The CDR3 DNA sequence: TGTGCCAGCAGACTGACTAGCGGAGGCGATACGCAGTATTTT. Complete variable domain (other parts from reference TRBV2 and TRBJ2-3): EPEVTQTPSHQVTQMGQEVILRCVPISNHLYFYWYRQILGQKVEFLVSFYNNEISEKSEIFDDQFSVERPDGSNFTLKIRSTKLEDSAMYFCASRLTSGGDTQYFGPGTRLTVL.

This rearrangement joins TRBV5-5 to TRBJ1-1; D call uncertain. Per the germline V gene, CDR1 is SGHKS and CDR2 is YYEKEE (reference sequence). V dropped 2 bases and J dropped 8 bases, with 7 bases sitting between them. The CDR3 extends over 11 amino acids. CDR3 coding DNA: TGTGCCAGCAGCTTAAGGCCCGAAGCTTTCTTT. Protein product: CASSLRPEAFF.

This rearrangement joins TRBV7-2 to TRBJ2-2; possible D gene TRBD2, 5 bases. V was cut by 3 bases and J by 5 bases, with 10 bases left in between. The CDR3 has 14 residues. Germline values: CDR1 SGHTA, CDR2 FQGNSA. The CDR3 DNA reads TGTGCCAGCAGCTTTACGGGAAGGACCGGGGAGCTGTTTTTT. This codes for CASSFTGRTGELFF.

V and J are TRBV20-1 and TRBJ2-2; D uncertain. V was cut by 5 bases and J by 13 bases, with 8 bases left in between. Germline V gene lookup returns CDR1 DFQATT and CDR2 SNEGSKA (reference sequence). The length of the CDR3 is 9 residues. Here the CDR3 reads CSAPERLFF. The DNA for the CDR3 is TGCAGTGCTCCCGAGAGGCTGTTTTTT.

The rearrangement uses TRBV7-8 and TRBJ1-1, with TRBD1 matching 7 bases. CDR1 is SGHVS, CDR2 FQNEAQ, per germline. The CDR3 totals 12 residues. V lost 5 bases to trimming and J lost 6 bases; unmatched junction nucleotides: 3. CDR3 in amino acids: CASSRDRAEAFF. The CDR3 DNA follows: TGTGCCAGCAGCCGGGACAGAGCTGAAGCTTTCTTT.

V is TRBV5-1 and J is TRBJ1-2; tentative D call: TRBD1 (5 bases). CDR1 is SGHRS, CDR2 YFSETQ, per germline. The CDR3 has 15 amino acids. Trimming removed 4 bases from V and 4 bases from J, with 17 bases in between. The CDR3 region has the DNA TGCGCCAGCAGCCCAGGCAGAGGGGACGGCTATGGCTACACCTTC. It is translated as CASSPGRGDGYGYTF.